This entry lists 31 T cell receptor beta chains sequenced from one sample in a study of T cell responses to AZD1222 COVID-19 vaccine. The repertoire was sequenced with immunoSEQ multiplex PCR; TCRdb's copy has only in-frame clones and lacks some. The data show roughly 130,000 clones, about 86% seen once. This specimen was peripheral blood, taken on day 0 of AZD1222 vaccination. The receptors derive from an adult in good health.

This rearrangement joins TRBV12-3 or TRBV12-4 to TRBJ2-1; D is perhaps TRBD2 (5 bases). The V gene lost 5 bases and the J gene lost 3 bases, with 8 bases spanning the gap. This CDR3 is built from 13 residues. DNA for the CDR3: TGTGCCAGCAGTCCCGACTACTACAATGAGCAGTTCTTC. Residues: CASSPDYYNEQFF.

The chain employs TRBV2 and TRBJ2-3; a weak D match, TRBD2 (5 bases). The CDR3 length is 16 residues. Germline-derived CDR1 and CDR2 are SNHLY and FYNNEI. Trimming removed 7 bases from V and 1 base from J, with 18 bases in between. The CDR3 DNA sequence: TGTGCCAGCAATTTGGACGGCCTGGGAGGCACAGATACGCAGTATTTT. Translated: CASNLDGLGGTDTQYF.

In this sample, this clone turned up a few times. The chain joins TRBV2 to TRBJ2-5, with 7 bases that match TRBD2. The CDR3 consists of 14 residues. V gave up 5 bases and J gave up 0 bases; unmatched junction bases: 3. CDR1 and CDR2 (germline): SNHLY, FYNNEI. The CDR3 coding sequence is TGTGCCAGCAGTTCGACTAGCTACCAAGAGACCCAGTACTTC. It translates to CASSSTSYQETQYF.

This clone was seen at least ten times. The chain joins TRBV12-3 or TRBV12-4 to TRBJ2-7; possibly TRBD1 for D (5 bases). The CDR3 sequence is 13 residues long. The ends were cut back, 3 bases at V and 5 bases at J, with 11 bases in the middle. CDR3 bases: TGTGCCAGCAGTTTTTTCAGGGTGGACGAGCAGTACTTC. Residues: CASSFFRVDEQYF.

The gene calls are TRBV10-3 and TRBJ1-1; D gene ambiguous. The CDR3 extends over 13 amino acids. The germline V gene has CDR1 ENHRY and CDR2 SYGVKD. V lost 10 bases and J lost 5, with 17 bases in between. CDR3 bases: TGTGCCACCACCGGGAGCCACGGGACTGAAGCTTTCTTT. It translates to CATTGSHGTEAFF.

This clone was counted between two and nine times. The genes are TRBV7-8 and TRBJ2-1; tentative D call: TRBD2 (5 bases). The V end was cut by 3 bases, the J end by 3 bases, with 15 bases between. CDR1 SGHVS and CDR2 FQNEAQ come from the germline V gene. The CDR3 spans 16 residues. The CDR3 is CASSLLIGIIYNEQFF. Here the CDR3 DNA reads TGTGCCAGCAGCTTGCTGATCGGGATAATCTACAATGAGCAGTTCTTC.

This clone was recorded only once. The chain is built from TRBV6-5 and TRBJ2-5, with D possibly being TRBD1 (5 bases). The CDR3 has 16 amino acids. Germline V lookup: CDR1 MNHEY, CDR2 SVGAGI. Trimming shortened V by 0 bases and J by 0 bases, and 11 bases separated the two germline ends. DNA of the CDR3: TGTGCCAGCAGTTACTCGAGGACACGGTACCAAGAGACCCAGTACTTC. It encodes CASSYSRTRYQETQYF.

The chain is built from TRBV5-8 and TRBJ1-2; D unclear. The V end was cut by 1 base, the J end by 1 base, with 11 bases between. Per the germline V gene, CDR1 is SGHTS and CDR2 is YDEGEE. The CDR3 covers 15 residues. DNA for the CDR3: TGTGCCAGCAGCTTGTGGTCGGGTCTTAACTATGGCTACACCTTC. Protein: CASSLWSGLNYGYTF. The variable domain in full, with the rest retrieved from reference TRBV5-8 and TRBJ1-2, is EAGVTQSPTHLIKTRGQQATLRCSPISGHTSVYWYQQALGLGLQFLLWYDEGEERNRGNFPPRFSGRQFPNYSSELNVNALELEDSALYLCASSLWSGLNYGYTFGSGTRLTVV.

This clone was recorded only once. The chain is built from TRBV19 and TRBJ1-2; a weak D match, TRBD1 (6 bases). In germline, CDR1 is LNHDA, CDR2 SQIVND (reference sequence). The V and J ends lost 7 bases and 3 bases respectively, with 15 bases between them. This CDR3 contains 14 residues. The CDR3 sequence: CASIRGAEDYGYTF. Written as DNA, the CDR3 is TGTGCCAGTATTAGGGGGGCTGAGGACTATGGCTACACCTTC.

This clone was seen a handful of times. V is TRBV6-2 or TRBV6-3 and J is TRBJ1-4, with 7 bases fitting TRBD1. Germline trimming cut 5 bases from V and 0 bases from J; bases unmatched to any gene: 0. The germline V gene has CDR1 MNHEY and CDR2 SVGEGT. The CDR3 consists of 14 residues. The CDR3 nucleotides read TGTGCCAGCAGTGGGACAGCAACTAATGAAAAACTGTTTTTT. Its translation: CASSGTATNEKLFF.

This rearrangement joins TRBV19 to TRBJ1-2; D is ambiguous. The germline V gene has CDR1 LNHDA and CDR2 SQIVND (reference sequence). The CDR3 contains 12 residues. CDR3 region: CVMRPGNYGYTF. CDR3 bases: TGTGTAATGCGGCCCGGGAACTATGGCTACACCTTC.

Turning to this clone: The sample carries other DNA sequences with the same CDR3. The chain recombines TRBV2 with TRBJ1-1, with D unresolved. Germline CDR1 reads SNHLY; CDR2 reads FYNNEI. The CDR3 consists of 12 residues. V lost 1 base, J lost 7 bases, and 7 bases lay in between. The CDR3 protein is CASSEGADEAFF. The CDR3 DNA is TGTGCCAGCAGTGAAGGAGCAGATGAAGCTTTCTTT.

This chain connects TRBV13 to TRBJ1-1, with 8 bases matching TRBD1. Looked up from germline, CDR1 is PRHDT and CDR2 is FYEKMQ (reference sequence). V lost 5 bases, J lost 3 bases, and 11 bases stayed unmatched. This CDR3 spans 16 amino acids. The DNA for the CDR3 is TGTGCCAGCAGCCGCCGACAGGGGAGGGGGGACACTGAAGCTTTCTTT. Translated: CASSRRQGRGDTEAFF.

The chain joins TRBV24-1 to TRBJ2-5; 13 nucleotides agree with TRBD2. The V segment lost 4 bases and the J segment 1 base; nucleotides outside the gene matches: 8. The CDR3 has 18 amino acids. From germline, CDR1 is KGHDR and CDR2 SFDVKD. The CDR3 DNA reads as TGTGCCACCAGTGACCCCCCCGGGACTAGCGGGGTCCAAGAGACCCAGTACTTC. Its protein is CATSDPPGTSGVQETQYF.

This clone was observed a few times. This chain joins TRBV14 and TRBJ2-5, with 10 bases fitting TRBD2. The V gene end was trimmed by 2 bases and the J gene end by 1 base; junction bases not matched to a gene: 10. CDR3 length: 18 amino acids. The germline V gene encodes CDR1 SGHDN and CDR2 FVKESK. The CDR3 DNA follows: TGTGCCAGCAGCCAACCAACTCTAAAGCGGGGGGGCCAAGAGACCCAGTACTTC. This codes for CASSQPTLKRGGQETQYF.

This chain joins TRBV11-2 and TRBJ1-3; tentatively, D is TRBD1 (5 bases). Germline V gene lookup returns CDR1 SGHAT and CDR2 FQNNGV. The CDR3 extends over 12 amino acids. Deletions cut 3 bases from V and 16 bases from J, with 16 bases between. In DNA form, the CDR3 reads TGTGCCAGCAGCTTTGGACTCAGGGCCCCCTATTTT. It yields the protein CASSFGLRAPYF.

The rearrangement uses TRBV29-1 and TRBJ2-5, with 11 bases lining up with TRBD1. The germline V gene encodes CDR1 SQVTM and CDR2 ANQGSEA. V lost 5 bases, J lost 8 bases, and 10 bases stayed unmatched. The CDR3 is 14 amino acids. CDR3 sequence (DNA): TGCAGCGTTACACCCCGGGGACAGGGGGAAACCCAGTACTTC. Its protein is CSVTPRGQGETQYF.

This clone was detected once. The chain links TRBV27 to TRBJ1-3, with D perhaps matching TRBD1 (5 bases). V was clipped by 0 bases and J by 2 bases, with 11 bases between them. The CDR3 extends over 16 amino acids. The germline CDR1 and CDR2 sequences are MNHEY and SMNVEV (reference sequence). CDR3 region: CASSLSGAPPGNTIYF. CDR3 nucleotides: TGTGCCAGCAGTTTATCCGGGGCCCCACCTGGAAACACCATATATTTT.

This clone has only a few counts. This chain joins TRBV7-3 and TRBJ2-3; D perhaps matches TRBD2 (5 bases). V lost 0 bases and J 8 bases, leaving 12 bases between the germline ends. Germline V CDR1 and CDR2: SGHTA, FQGTGA. The CDR3 runs to 14 residues. This chain's CDR3 is CASSLTDSSGTQYF. Written as DNA, the CDR3 is TGTGCCAGCAGCTTAACAGATTCCAGCGGTACGCAGTATTTT. Supplemented by reference TRBV7-3 and TRBJ2-3, the full variable domain reads GAGVSQTPSNKVTEKGKYVELRCDPISGHTALYWYRQSLGQGPEFLIYFQGTGAADDSGLPNDRFFAVRPEGSVSTLKIQRTERGDSAVYLCASSLTDSSGTQYFGPGTRLTVL.

This clone was counted many times. The rearrangement links TRBV6-1 to TRBJ1-6; no firm D call. The CDR3 totals 13 residues. CDR1 MNHNS and CDR2 SASEGT come from the germline V gene. V dropped 7 bases and J dropped 5 bases, with 9 bases sitting between them. The CDR3 nucleotides read TGTGCCAGCACCCATACGGATAATTCACCCCTCCACTTT. It encodes CASTHTDNSPLHF.

Only one count was recorded for this clone. The chain has TRBV27 and TRBJ2-1; 11 nucleotides align to TRBD2. The CDR3 spans 16 residues. The germline CDR1 and CDR2 sequences are MNHEY and SMNVEV (reference sequence). The J segment lost 8 bases and the V segment lost 5 bases, leaving 11 bases of the junction unmatched. The DNA of the CDR3 is TGTGCCAGCAGTAACCCTCTAGCGGGAGGAGGTTATGAGCAGTTCTTC. This gives the protein CASSNPLAGGGYEQFF.

V usage is TRBV27 and J usage is TRBJ2-1; 13 nucleotides line up with TRBD2. With 5 bases clipped from V and 7 bases from J, the junction kept 8 bases outside the gene matches. This CDR3 has 16 residues. Germline values: CDR1 MNHEY, CDR2 SMNVEV (reference sequence). Here the CDR3 reads CASSRNGLAGDNEQFF. The CDR3, as DNA: TGTGCCAGCAGTCGTAACGGACTAGCGGGAGATAATGAGCAGTTCTTC.

The genes are TRBV9 and TRBJ1-6; maybe TRBD1 (6 bases). Germline CDR1 SGDLS, CDR2 YYNGEE. The CDR3 sequence is 16 residues long. V was cut by 5 bases and J by 2 bases, with 14 bases left in between. CDR3 bases: TGTGCCAGCAGTCGGGGGCCCGACCCCTATAATTCACCCCTCCACTTT. It yields the protein CASSRGPDPYNSPLHF.

V usage is TRBV3-1 (or the pseudogene TRBV3-2) and J usage is TRBJ2-2; 9 positions agree with TRBD2. Germline V gene data show CDR1 as LGHDT and CDR2 as YNNKEL (reference sequence). This CDR3 region has 16 residues. The V and J ends lost 1 base and 4 bases, in that order; junction bases with no gene match: 4. CDR3 region: CASSQVLAGLTGELFF. CDR3 nucleotide sequence: TGTGCCAGCAGCCAAGTCCTAGCGGGGCTCACCGGGGAGCTGTTTTTT.

V and J are TRBV5-8 and TRBJ2-1, with D perhaps TRBD2 (7 bases). Trimming removed 4 bases from V and 0 bases from J, with 14 bases in between. The CDR3 spans 16 residues. Germline loops: CDR1 SGHTS, CDR2 YDEGEE. CDR3 amino acids: CASSPGGRGSYNEQFF. As DNA, the CDR3 is TGTGCCAGCAGCCCGGGGGGCAGGGGCTCCTACAATGAGCAGTTCTTC.

This chain links TRBV14 with TRBJ1-2, with 8 bases lining up with TRBD1. Germline V gene data show CDR1 as SGHDN and CDR2 as FVKESK. The CDR3 is made up of 15 amino acids. The J segment lost 4 bases and the V segment lost 1 base, leaving 5 bases of the junction unmatched. The CDR3 nucleotides read TGTGCCAGCAGCCAAGCGGACAGGGCTACCTATGGCTACACCTTC. This translates into CASSQADRATYGYTF.

The V gene is TRBV28, the J gene TRBJ1-4; tentatively, D is TRBD1 (6 bases). Trimming pared 6 bases from V and 8 bases from J, leaving 10 bases between. The CDR3 totals 12 residues. Germline CDR1 is MDHEN and CDR2 is SYDVKM. CDR3 sequence: CASSPDREKLFF. The CDR3 region has the DNA TGTGCCAGCAGCCCCGACAGGGAAAAACTGTTTTTT.

The chain joins TRBV13 to TRBJ2-7, with 7 bases identical to TRBD1. The CDR3 is made up of 17 amino acids. Germline CDR1 reads PRHDT; CDR2 reads FYEKMQ (reference sequence). V dropped 4 bases and J dropped 5; count of bases not matched to a gene: 17. The CDR3 loop is CASSSGYGQDERDEQYF. CDR3 DNA sequence: TGTGCCAGCAGCTCGGGATACGGACAGGACGAACGGGACGAGCAGTACTTC.

This clone was recorded once. This sequence joins TRBV10-3 and TRBJ1-3; D call uncertain. The V gene's germline CDR1 is ENHRY and CDR2 SYGVKD. This CDR3 contains 13 residues. V lost 9 bases to trimming and J lost 1 base, with 10 bases between them. CDR3 sequence reads: CAIRLQSGNTIYF. In DNA form, the CDR3 reads TGTGCCATAAGGCTTCAGTCTGGAAACACCATATATTTT.

The rearrangement links TRBV12-3 or TRBV12-4 to TRBJ2-5; D gene ambiguous. With 3 bases removed from V and 3 bases from J, the gap between germline ends came to 8 bases. The CDR3 is 13 amino acids. The CDR3 sequence is CASSFFGEETQYF. CDR3 bases: TGTGCCAGCAGTTTTTTCGGAGAAGAGACCCAGTACTTC.

The chain links TRBV28 to TRBJ1-5; 10 bases align to TRBD1. The germline V gene encodes CDR1 MDHEN and CDR2 SYDVKM. This CDR3 comprises 15 residues. The V and J ends lost 5 bases and 6 bases, in that order; junction bases with no gene match: 7. The CDR3 spells CASSPSGQGVQPQHF. The CDR3 nucleotides are TGTGCCAGCAGTCCCTCCGGACAGGGGGTTCAGCCCCAGCATTTT. The full variable domain, with the rest looked up from reference TRBV28 and TRBJ1-5, is DVKVTQSSRYLVKRTGEKVFLECVQDMDHENMFWYRQDPGLGLRLIYFSYDVKMKEKGDIPEGYSVSREKKERFSLILESASTNQTSMYLCASSPSGQGVQPQHFGDGTRLSIL.